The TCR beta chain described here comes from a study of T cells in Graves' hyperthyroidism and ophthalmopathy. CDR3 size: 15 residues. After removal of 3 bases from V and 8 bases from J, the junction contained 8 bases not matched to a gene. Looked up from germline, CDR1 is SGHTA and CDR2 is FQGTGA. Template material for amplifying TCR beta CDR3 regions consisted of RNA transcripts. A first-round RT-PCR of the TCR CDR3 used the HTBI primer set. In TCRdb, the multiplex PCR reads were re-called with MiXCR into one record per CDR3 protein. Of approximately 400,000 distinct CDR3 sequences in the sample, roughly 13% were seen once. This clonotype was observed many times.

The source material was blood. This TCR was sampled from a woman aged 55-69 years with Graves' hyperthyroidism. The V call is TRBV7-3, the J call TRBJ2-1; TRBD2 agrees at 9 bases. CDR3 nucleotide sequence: TGTGCCAGCAGCTTCGGCGGGAGGGAAATAGATGAGCAGTTCTTC. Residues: CASSFGGREIDEQFF.